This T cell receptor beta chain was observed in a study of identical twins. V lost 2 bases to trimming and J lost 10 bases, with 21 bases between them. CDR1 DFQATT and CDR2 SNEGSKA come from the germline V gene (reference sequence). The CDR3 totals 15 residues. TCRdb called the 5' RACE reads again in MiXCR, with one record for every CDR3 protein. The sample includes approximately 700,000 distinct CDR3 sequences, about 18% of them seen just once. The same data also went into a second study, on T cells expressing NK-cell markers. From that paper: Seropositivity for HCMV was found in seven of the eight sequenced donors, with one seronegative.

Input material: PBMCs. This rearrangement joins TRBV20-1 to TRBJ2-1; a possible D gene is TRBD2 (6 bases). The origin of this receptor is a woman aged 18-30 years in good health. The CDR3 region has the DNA TGCAGTGCTAGAACGCGGGGCTATCCAACGAACGAGCAGTTCTTC. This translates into CSARTRGYPTNEQFF.